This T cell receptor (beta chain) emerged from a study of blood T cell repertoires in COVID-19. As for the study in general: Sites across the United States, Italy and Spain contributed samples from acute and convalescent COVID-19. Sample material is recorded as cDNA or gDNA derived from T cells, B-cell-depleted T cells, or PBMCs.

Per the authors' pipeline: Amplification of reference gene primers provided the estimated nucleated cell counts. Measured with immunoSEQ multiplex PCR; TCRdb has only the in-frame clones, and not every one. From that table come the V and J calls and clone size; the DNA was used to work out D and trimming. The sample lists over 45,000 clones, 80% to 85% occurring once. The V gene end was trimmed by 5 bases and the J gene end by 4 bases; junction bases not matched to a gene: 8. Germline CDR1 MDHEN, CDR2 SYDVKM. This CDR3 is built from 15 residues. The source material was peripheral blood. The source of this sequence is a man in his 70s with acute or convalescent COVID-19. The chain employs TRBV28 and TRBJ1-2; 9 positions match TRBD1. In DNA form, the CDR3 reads TGTGCCAGCAGTATCGGGACAGGGACCCTCTATGGCTACACCTTC. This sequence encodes CASSIGTGTLYGYTF.